A single sample gave rise to the 20 T cell receptor beta chains below, sequenced in a study of control samples from healthy donors and cancer patients. Here immunoSEQ multiplex PCR was the method, and the copy in TCRdb shows in-frame clones only, minus some. The sample lists 95,000 to 100,000 clones, more than 85% occurring once. Sequencing was done on a sample of blood. These receptors were collected from a man aged 25-45 years in good health.

The rearrangement joins TRBV27 to TRBJ2-1; 7 nucleotides align to TRBD2. The CDR3 runs to 16 residues. Trimming at V came to 6 bases and at J to 10 bases, leaving 18 bases not matched to a gene. Germline-derived CDR1 and CDR2 are MNHEY and SMNVEV (reference sequence). The CDR3 loop reads CASRAPGTILSWEQFF. CDR3 bases: TGTGCCAGCAGGGCCCCCGGGACTATCTTAAGTTGGGAGCAGTTCTTC.

The CDR3 bases are TGCGCCAGCAGCTTGGTTGTGGGGGATAGTGGCTACACCTTC. Its translation: CASSLVVGDSGYTF. V usage is TRBV5-1 and J usage is TRBJ1-2, with a tentative D call TRBD1 (5 bases). The V end lost 0 bases, the J end lost 7 bases, and 13 bases lay between the germline ends. Germline loops: CDR1 SGHRS, CDR2 YFSETQ. The CDR3 spans 14 residues. The complete variable domain, with remaining parts taken from reference TRBV5-1 and TRBJ1-2, reads KAGVTQTPRYLIKTRGQQVTLSCSPISGHRSVSWYQQTPGQGLQFLFEYFSETQRNKGNFPGRFSGRQFSNSRSEMNVSTLELGDSALYLCASSLVVGDSGYTFGSGTRLTVV.

This clone was observed a single time. This sequence joins TRBV7-8 and TRBJ2-5; no clear D gene. Germline-derived CDR1 and CDR2 are SGHVS and FQNEAQ. Trimming took 5 bases from V and 5 from J, leaving 15 bases between them. This CDR3 is 14 amino acids long. The CDR3 protein is CASSQTRVSETQYF. CDR3 DNA: TGTGCCAGCAGCCAAACAAGGGTGTCGGAGACCCAGTACTTC.

This clone was counted a few times. The chain uses TRBV2 and TRBJ2-3; a weak D match, TRBD1 (5 bases). The CDR3 spans 15 residues. From germline, CDR1 is SNHLY and CDR2 FYNNEI. V was pared by 3 bases and J by 2 bases, with 12 bases between. The CDR3 region is CASSDPQDPTDTQYF. CDR3 nucleotides: TGTGCCAGCAGTGATCCACAGGACCCCACAGATACGCAGTATTTT.

The DNA of the CDR3 is TGTGCCAGCAGCCCCATCTGGGCGGAGGGCCAAAACATTCAGTACTTC. It codes for CASSPIWAEGQNIQYF. J is TRBJ2-4 and V is TRBV7-9; D possibly corresponds to TRBD2 (6 bases). Looked up from germline, CDR1 is SEHNR and CDR2 is FQNEAQ (reference sequence). V shed 5 bases and J shed 5 bases, with 19 bases lying between them. This CDR3 contains 16 residues.

The gene calls are TRBV2 and TRBJ2-1, with D perhaps TRBD2 (7 bases). V shed 3 bases and J shed 4 bases, with 13 bases lying between them. Germline V gives CDR1 SNHLY, CDR2 FYNNEI. The CDR3 is 15 amino acids. The CDR3 DNA sequence: TGTGCCAGCAGTGAGAGGCGGGGGCCTTACAATGAGCAGTTCTTC. Protein sequence: CASSERRGPYNEQFF.

The V and J genes are TRBV12-5 and TRBJ2-3; D perhaps matches TRBD1 (6 bases). Germline V gives CDR1 LGHNT, CDR2 FRNRAP. Deletions cut 2 bases from V and 5 bases from J, with 11 bases between. The CDR3 contains 14 residues. The CDR3 loop is CASGLITGRDTQYF. The CDR3 nucleotides read TGTGCTAGTGGTTTGATCACAGGGAGAGATACGCAGTATTTT.

The chain is built from TRBV10-3 and TRBJ2-1, with 16 bases fitting TRBD2. The junction had 7 bases not matched to a gene; V was cut back by 4 bases and J by 7 bases. Per germline, CDR1 ENHRY and CDR2 SYGVKD. This CDR3 comprises 17 residues. CDR3 nucleotide sequence: TGTGCCATCAGTGTTGGGACTAGCGGGAGGGCTAGGAATGAGCAGTTCTTC. Amino acid sequence: CAISVGTSGRARNEQFF.

The chain recombines TRBV5-1 with TRBJ2-5; 7 nucleotides align to TRBD2. This CDR3 comprises 16 residues. Germline V gene sequence: CDR1 SGHRS, CDR2 YFSETQ. J was trimmed by 3 bases and V by 0 bases; bases with no gene match: 8. CDR3 sequence (DNA): TGCGCCAGCAGCTTGGGACTTGGGGAGGGTGAAGAGACCCAGTACTTC. Translation gives CASSLGLGEGEETQYF.

V usage is TRBV5-6 and J usage is TRBJ1-5; D gene ambiguous. The CDR3 spans 15 residues. The germline V and J ends were trimmed by 0 bases and 5 bases, with 12 bases remaining between them. From germline, CDR1 is SGHDT and CDR2 YYEEEE. CDR3 residues: CASSLGAEIYQPQHF. Written as DNA, the CDR3 is TGTGCCAGCAGCTTGGGGGCAGAGATTTATCAGCCCCAGCATTTT.

The rearrangement joins TRBV4-1 to TRBJ1-1; TRBD1 might be the D (6 bases). Trimming removed 4 bases from V and 1 base from J, with 19 bases in between. The CDR3 has 17 amino acids. Germline V gene data show CDR1 as MGHRA and CDR2 as YSYEKL. The CDR3 nucleotides are TGCGCCAGCAGCCCCCCCAGCAGGGGCGGAGGGAACACTGAAGCTTTCTTT. This gives the protein CASSPPSRGGGNTEAFF.

V gene TRBV15 combines with J gene TRBJ2-1; 7 bases map to TRBD2. The CDR3 is 13 residues long. The V gene's germline CDR1 is LNHNV and CDR2 YYDKDF (reference sequence). The junction had 2 bases not matched to a gene; V was cut back by 0 bases and J by 9 bases. The CDR3 protein is CATSREKRGEQFF. The CDR3 DNA follows: TGTGCCACCAGCAGAGAAAAGCGGGGTGAGCAGTTCTTC.

This chain links TRBV18 with TRBJ2-7, with D unresolved. CDR1 and CDR2 (germline): KGHSH, LQKENI. The CDR3 spans 14 residues. Trimming took 3 bases from V and 5 from J, leaving 14 bases between them. The CDR3 DNA follows: TGTGCCAGCTCACCGAGTTCGACGGGCGACGAGCAGTACTTC. This gives the protein CASSPSSTGDEQYF.

V gene TRBV20-1 combines with J gene TRBJ2-1, with D maybe TRBD1 (6 bases). Trimming pared 3 bases from V and 8 bases from J, leaving 17 bases between. The CDR3 spans 14 residues. CDR1 and CDR2 (germline): DFQATT, SNEGSKA (reference sequence). The CDR3 sequence: CSASLHQGGDEQFF. Here the CDR3 DNA reads TGCAGTGCTAGTCTACATCAAGGGGGTGATGAGCAGTTCTTC.

The V and J genes are TRBV29-1 and TRBJ1-2, with TRBD1 identical over 9 bases. Germline values: CDR1 SQVTM, CDR2 ANQGSEA. Trimming took 6 bases from V and 2 from J; bases not matched to a gene: 4. This CDR3 has 13 residues. The CDR3 spells CSVNRGQNYGYTF. CDR3 DNA: TGCAGCGTAAACAGGGGGCAGAACTATGGCTACACCTTC.

This clone was seen just once. The chain is built from TRBV24-1 and TRBJ2-5; D unresolved. In germline, CDR1 is KGHDR, CDR2 SFDVKD. The V end lost 3 bases, the J end lost 4 bases, and 14 bases lay between the germline ends. The CDR3 covers 15 residues. CDR3 DNA sequence: TGTGCCACCAGTGATAATAAGCGACTTGTAGAGACCCAGTACTTC. It codes for CATSDNKRLVETQYF.

The chain carries TRBV29-1 and TRBJ2-3; 7 nucleotides line up with TRBD2. Trimming cost V 8 bases and J 7 bases; bases outside gene matches: 9. Per the germline V gene, CDR1 is SQVTM and CDR2 is ANQGSEA. The CDR3 is 12 residues long. CDR3 region: CSLRRGTYTQYF. The CDR3 nucleotides are TGCAGCCTTCGGCGGGGGACGTATACGCAGTATTTT.

This clone was counted a single time. The chain employs TRBV10-3 and TRBJ2-5, with a weak D call TRBD2 (6 bases). Trimming pared 2 bases from V and 5 bases from J, leaving 15 bases between. This CDR3 is built from 15 residues. Germline V gene data show CDR1 as ENHRY and CDR2 as SYGVKD. This chain's CDR3 is CAISEVSGVLETQYF. CDR3 in DNA: TGTGCCATCAGTGAGGTTTCGGGGGTATTGGAGACCCAGTACTTC.

V usage is TRBV18 and J usage is TRBJ1-5; D gene uncertain. Deletions cut 3 bases from V and 6 bases from J, with 9 bases between. Per germline, CDR1 KGHSH and CDR2 LQKENI. The CDR3 length is 13 residues. CDR3 sequence reads: CASSPSQAQPQHF. The CDR3 DNA is TGTGCCAGCTCACCGAGCCAAGCTCAGCCCCAGCATTTT.

V and J are TRBV4-1 and TRBJ1-1, with D uncertain. With 3 bases removed from V and 1 base from J, the gap between germline ends came to 9 bases. Germline assignment: CDR1 MGHRA and CDR2 YSYEKL. The CDR3 sequence is 14 residues long. As DNA, the CDR3 is TGCGCCAGCAGCCATTCCCGAGGGAACACTGAAGCTTTCTTT. Protein product: CASSHSRGNTEAFF.